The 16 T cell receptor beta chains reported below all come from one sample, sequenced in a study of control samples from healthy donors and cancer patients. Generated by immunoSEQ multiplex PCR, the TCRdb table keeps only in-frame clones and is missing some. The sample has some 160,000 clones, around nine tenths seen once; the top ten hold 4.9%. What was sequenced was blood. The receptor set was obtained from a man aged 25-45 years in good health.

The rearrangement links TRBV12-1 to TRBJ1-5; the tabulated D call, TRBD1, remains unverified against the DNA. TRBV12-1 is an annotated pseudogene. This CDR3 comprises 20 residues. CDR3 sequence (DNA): TGTGCCAGCAGCTTTGGACCGACAGGGGGCCTACATGGTAGCAATCAGCCCCAGCATTTT. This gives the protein CASSFGPTGGLHGSNQPQHF.

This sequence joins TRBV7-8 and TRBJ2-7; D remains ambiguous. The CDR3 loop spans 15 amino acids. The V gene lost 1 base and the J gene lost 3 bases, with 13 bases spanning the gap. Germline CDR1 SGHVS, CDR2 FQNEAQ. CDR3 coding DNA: TGTGCCAGCAGCTTAGAGGAAAAGAGAGACTACGAGCAGTACTTC. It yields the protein CASSLEEKRDYEQYF.

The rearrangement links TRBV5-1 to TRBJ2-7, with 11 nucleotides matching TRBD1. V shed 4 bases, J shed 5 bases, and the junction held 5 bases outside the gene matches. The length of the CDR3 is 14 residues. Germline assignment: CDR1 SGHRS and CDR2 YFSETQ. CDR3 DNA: TGCGCCAGCAGCGGAGGACAGGGGGCGAACGAGCAGTACTTC. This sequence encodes CASSGGQGANEQYF.

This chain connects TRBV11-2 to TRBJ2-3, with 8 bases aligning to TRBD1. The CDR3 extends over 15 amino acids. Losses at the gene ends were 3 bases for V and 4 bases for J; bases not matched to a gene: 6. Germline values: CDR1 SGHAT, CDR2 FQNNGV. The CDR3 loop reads CASSFTDRVSDTQYF. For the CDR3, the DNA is TGTGCCAGCAGCTTTACGGACAGGGTTTCAGATACGCAGTATTTT.

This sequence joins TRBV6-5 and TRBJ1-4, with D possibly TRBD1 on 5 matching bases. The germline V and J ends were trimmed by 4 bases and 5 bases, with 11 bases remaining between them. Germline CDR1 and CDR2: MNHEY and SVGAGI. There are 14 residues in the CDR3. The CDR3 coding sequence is TGTGCCAGCAGTTGGGGGAGACTCAATGAAAAACTGTTTTTT. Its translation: CASSWGRLNEKLFF.

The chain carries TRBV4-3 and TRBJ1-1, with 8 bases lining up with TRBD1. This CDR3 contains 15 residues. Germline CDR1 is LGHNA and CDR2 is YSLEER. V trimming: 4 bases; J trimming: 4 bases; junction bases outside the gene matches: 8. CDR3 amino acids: CASSPGGEVGTEAFF. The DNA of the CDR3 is TGCGCCAGCAGCCCAGGGGGCGAGGTGGGCACTGAAGCTTTCTTT.

The CDR3 nucleotides are TGTGCCAGCAGTTTCTACGGCTCCCTCTTTGAGCAGTACTTC. It translates to CASSFYGSLFEQYF. This sequence joins TRBV27 and TRBJ2-7, with no clear D. CDR1 is MNHEY, CDR2 SMNVEV, per germline (reference sequence). Trimming took 3 bases from V and 7 from J, leaving 16 bases between them. The CDR3 spans 14 residues.

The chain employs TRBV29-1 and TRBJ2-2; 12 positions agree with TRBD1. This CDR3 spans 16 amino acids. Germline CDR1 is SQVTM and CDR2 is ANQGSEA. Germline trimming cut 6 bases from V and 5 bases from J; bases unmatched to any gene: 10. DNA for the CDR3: TGCAGCGTCGGGGGACAGGGGGCCCTCGTGACCGGGGAGCTGTTTTTT. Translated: CSVGGQGALVTGELFF.

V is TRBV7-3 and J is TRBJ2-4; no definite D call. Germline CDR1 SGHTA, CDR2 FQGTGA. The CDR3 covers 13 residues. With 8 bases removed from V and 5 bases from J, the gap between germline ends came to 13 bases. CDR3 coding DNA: TGTGCCAGCCAAGGCAGGTGGGAAAACATTCAGTACTTC. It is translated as CASQGRWENIQYF.

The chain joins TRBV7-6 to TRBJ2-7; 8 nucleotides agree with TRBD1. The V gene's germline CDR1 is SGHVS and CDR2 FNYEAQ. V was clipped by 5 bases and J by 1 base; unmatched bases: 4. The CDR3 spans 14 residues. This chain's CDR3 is CASSQNRGSYEQYF. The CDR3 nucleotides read TGTGCCAGCAGCCAAAACAGGGGGTCCTACGAGCAGTACTTC.

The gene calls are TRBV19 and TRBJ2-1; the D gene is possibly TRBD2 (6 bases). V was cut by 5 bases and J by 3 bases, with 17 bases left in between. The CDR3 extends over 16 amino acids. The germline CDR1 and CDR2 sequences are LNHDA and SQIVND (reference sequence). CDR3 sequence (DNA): TGTGCCAGTAGTGTCACAGCGCGGGGATACTACAATGAGCAGTTCTTC. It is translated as CASSVTARGYYNEQFF.

Written as DNA, the CDR3 is TGTGCCAGCAGCTTGGCCGTCGGGACAGGGTACGAGCAGTACTTC. Amino acids: CASSLAVGTGYEQYF. The gene calls are TRBV5-6 and TRBJ2-7, with TRBD1 matching 9 bases. Germline-derived CDR1 and CDR2 are SGHDT and YYEEEE. The CDR3 is 15 amino acids. Losses at the gene ends were 0 bases for V and 4 bases for J; bases not matched to a gene: 5.

The CDR3 DNA sequence: TGTGCCAGCAGCTTAGATTCTAGCGGAACAGATACGCAGTATTTT. It specifies CASSLDSSGTDTQYF. The chain combines TRBV7-7 with TRBJ2-3, with 7 bases aligning to TRBD2. Per germline, CDR1 SSHAT and CDR2 FNYEAQ (reference sequence). The V and J ends lost 1 base and 3 bases, in that order; junction bases with no gene match: 4. The CDR3 totals 15 residues. Using reference TRBV7-7 and TRBJ2-3 for the parts outside the CDR3, the full variable domain is GAGVSQSPRYKVTKRGQDVTLRCDPISSHATLYWYQQALGQGPEFLTYFNYEAQPDKSGLPSDRFSAERPEGSISTLTIQRTEQRDSAMYRCASSLDSSGTDTQYFGPGTRLTVL.

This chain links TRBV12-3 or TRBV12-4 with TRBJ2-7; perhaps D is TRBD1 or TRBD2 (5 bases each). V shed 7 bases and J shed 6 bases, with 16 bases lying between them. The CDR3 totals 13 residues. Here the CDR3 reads CASTPGPETEQYF. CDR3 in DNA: TGTGCCAGCACCCCGGGACCGGAGACCGAGCAGTACTTC.

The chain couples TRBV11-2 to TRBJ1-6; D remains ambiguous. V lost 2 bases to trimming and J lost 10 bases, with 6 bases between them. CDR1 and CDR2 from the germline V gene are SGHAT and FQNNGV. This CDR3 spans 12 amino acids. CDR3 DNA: TGTGCCAGCAGCTTATTAGAGTCACCCCTCCACTTT. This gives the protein CASSLLESPLHF.

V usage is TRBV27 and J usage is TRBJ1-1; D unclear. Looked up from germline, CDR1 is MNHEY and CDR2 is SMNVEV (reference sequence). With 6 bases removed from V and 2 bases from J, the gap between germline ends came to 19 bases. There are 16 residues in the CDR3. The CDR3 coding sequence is TGTGCCAGCAGAAAATCGGGCCCCTGGCTCAACACTGAAGCTTTCTTT. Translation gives CASRKSGPWLNTEAFF.